A selection of T cell receptor beta chains follows, all from one sample in a study of cytomegalovirus exposure and HLA in healthy donors. Clones were sequenced by immunoSEQ multiplex PCR, and TCRdb holds only the in-frame ones, with some missing. This sample has about 120,000 clones, with around 80% found just once. The specimen was PBMCs. The receptors stem from a man aged 18 to 30 in good health and CMV-seronegative. CDR3s include the opening cysteine and the closing phenylalanine or tryptophan. A D gene is named only where the DNA matches it firmly. The listing skips clone size in some rows; elsewhere it reads once, few, many or a size class.

>TRBV19|TRBD2|-|TRBJ2-7
TGTGCCAGTAGTCCCCGGACTAGCGTCGACGAGCAGTACTTC
CASSPRTSVDEQYF
>TRBV6-1|-|-|TRBJ2-7
TGTGCCAGCAGTGAAACGGTGGCGGGGACAGCCTCCTACGAGCAGTACTTC
CASSETVAGTASYEQYF
>TRBV29-1|TRBD2|-|TRBJ2-2
TGCAGCGTTGAAGATCGAACTAGCGGGCCCGCGAACACCGGGGAGCTGTTTTTT
CSVEDRTSGPANTGELFF
>TRBV6-5|TRBD2|-|TRBJ2-3
TGTGCCAGCAGTTACTCGACGGCGGGAGTGGGAGATACGCAGTATTTT
CASSYSTAGVGDTQYF
>TRBV5-6|-|-|TRBJ1-5
TGTGCCAGCAGCCGGGGGTGGGTGGGGCAGCCCCAGCATTTT
CASSRGWVGQPQHF
>TRBV7-9|TRBD2|-|TRBJ2-1
TGTGCCAGCAGCTTATTAGGGACTAGCGGGACCAATGAGCAGTTCTTC
CASSLLGTSGTNEQFF
>TRBV2|TRBD2|-|TRBJ2-7
TGTGCCAGCATCCTAGGGACTAGCGGGAGCGATGAGCAGTACTTC
CASILGTSGSDEQYF
>TRBV19|-|few|TRBJ1-2
TGTGCCAGTAGGTTGACAGGTGACTATGGCTACACCTTC
CASRLTGDYGYTF
>TRBV5-5|TRBD1|-|TRBJ1-2
TGTGCCAGCAGCTTGCCCATCGGACAGGGGGTCTTTAACTATGGCTACACCTTC
CASSLPIGQGVFNYGYTF
>TRBV6-6|-|-|TRBJ2-3
TGTGCCAGCAGTTATCCCGGACTTTACGGGGATACGCAGTATTTT
CASSYPGLYGDTQYF
>TRBV6-5|-|few|TRBJ1-4
TGTGCCAGCAGAAGGGACTCCAATGAAAAACTGTTTTTT
CASRRDSNEKLFF
>TRBV30|TRBD1|few|TRBJ1-5
TGTGCCTGGGGGAGACAGGGCGGTCAGCCCCAGCATTTT
CAWGRQGGQPQHF
>TRBV7-3|-|-|TRBJ2-1
TGTGCCAGCAGCTCCCAACTAGGAAGCTCCTACAATGAGCAGTTCTTC
CASSSQLGSSYNEQFF
>TRBV10-1|-|-|TRBJ2-7
TGCGCCAGCAGTGAGTCACCACTAGGTGGAGAATTGATCGAGCAGTACTTC
CASSESPLGGELIEQYF
>TRBV28|TRBD2|-|TRBJ2-1
TGTGCCAGCCAAGGGACTAGCGGGAGTACTGAGCAGTTCTTC
CASQGTSGSTEQFF
>TRBV7-9|TRBD2|once|TRBJ2-3
TGTGCCAGCAGAGCGGGGCCTAGCACAGATACGCAGTATTTT
CASRAGPSTDTQYF
>TRBV7-2|TRBD1|-|TRBJ2-2
TGTGCCAGCAGGTTACAGGGGACGCGGGCCGGGGAGCTGTTTTTT
CASRLQGTRAGELFF
>TRBV2|TRBD2|few|TRBJ2-1
TGTGCCAGCAGTGGTACTCGCGGGAGAGGGAGTGAGCAGTTCTTC
CASSGTRGRGSEQFF
>TRBV6-5|TRBD2|-|TRBJ2-1
TGTGCCAGCAGTGCAACTGGACTAGCGGGATATGAGCAGTTCTTC
CASSATGLAGYEQFF
>TRBV11-3|-|-|TRBJ2-7
TGTGCCAGCAGCTCTCCTGACAGTCCCTACGAGCAGTACTTC
CASSSPDSPYEQYF
>TRBV6-6|TRBD2|-|TRBJ2-7
TGTGCCACTAAAACTAGCGGGGTTTACGAGCAGTACTTC
CATKTSGVYEQYF
>TRBV7-9|TRBD2|-|TRBJ2-1
TGTGCCAGCAGCGATAGCGGGAGGGCCATTAATGAGCAGTTCTTC
CASSDSGRAINEQFF
>TRBV15|TRBD1|-|TRBJ2-7
TGTGCCACCAGCAGAGCTCGGACAGGGGAGGACGAGCAGTACTTC
CATSRARTGEDEQYF
>TRBV7-2|TRBD2|-|TRBJ2-1
TGTGCCAGCAGCTGGACTAGCGGAAACAATGAGCAGTTCTTC
CASSWTSGNNEQFF
>TRBV5-1|TRBD1|-|TRBJ1-2
TGCGCCAGCAGCTGGTCCGGGACAGCGGGAGGTGGCTACACCTTC
CASSWSGTAGGGYTF
>TRBV7-8|TRBD2|-|TRBJ2-1
TGTGCCAGCAGGGGCGGGAGGGATAACAATGAGCAGTTCTTC
CASRGGRDNNEQFF
>TRBV7-3|TRBD2|-|TRBJ2-3
TGTGCCAGCAGCTTAGCGGGAGTGGTCACAGATACGCAGTATTTT
CASSLAGVVTDTQYF
>TRBV6-1|TRBD1|-|TRBJ1-6
TGTGCCAGCAGTAAACTGACAGGGAGAAATTCACCCCTCCACTTT
CASSKLTGRNSPLHF
>TRBV7-2|-|once|TRBJ1-1
TGTGCCAGCAGCTCCTATATAGGGACACGTGAAGCTTTCTTT
CASSSYIGTREAFF
>TRBV4-2|-|-|TRBJ2-1
TGTGCCAGCAGCCAAGACAGGGTCTACAATGAGCAGTTCTTC
CASSQDRVYNEQFF
>TRBV2|-|-|TRBJ1-5
TGTGCCAGCAGCAAGACAGCGAGTGAACAGCCCCAGCATTTT
CASSKTASEQPQHF
>TRBV11-3|-|-|TRBJ2-3
TGTGCCAGCAGCTTAGGACCAACTACTAGCACAGATACGCAGTATTTT
CASSLGPTTSTDTQYF
>TRBV18|TRBD1|once|TRBJ1-2
TGTGCCAGCTCACTAGGACAGGCGGTTCTTCTTAACTATGGCTACACCTTC
CASSLGQAVLLNYGYTF
>TRBV5-4|TRBD1|-|TRBJ2-1
TGTGCCAGCAGCGCCAATGACAGGGTAGGGAATGAGCAGTTCTTC
CASSANDRVGNEQFF
>TRBV5-1|TRBD2|-|TRBJ2-3
TGCGCCAGCAGCTTGCTAGCGGGAGGTTCAGATACGCAGTATTTT
CASSLLAGGSDTQYF
>TRBV5-4|-|-|TRBJ2-2
TGTGCCAGCACCCCACAGGGACGATATAACACCGGGGAGCTGTTTTTT
CASTPQGRYNTGELFF
>TRBV11-2|TRBD2|-|TRBJ2-3
TGTGCCAGCAGCTCGAGTTGGACTAGCGGGCGGGATACGCAGTATTTT
CASSSSWTSGRDTQYF
>TRBV19|TRBD1|-|TRBJ1-1
TGTGCCAGTAGTTTAGACAGGGACACGAACACTGAAGCTTTCTTT
CASSLDRDTNTEAFF
>TRBV6-6|-|-|TRBJ1-4
TGTGCCAGCAGTTACGGGCAGGGGAATGAAAAACTGTTTTTT
CASSYGQGNEKLFF
>TRBV7-8|-|-|TRBJ2-5
TGTGCCAGCAGCTTCGGCTACCCCCCGGGAAGGGAGACCCAGTACTTC
CASSFGYPPGRETQYF
>TRBV5-1|-|once|TRBJ2-5
TGCGCCAGCAGCTTGGCCGAAGAGACCCAGTACTTC
CASSLAEETQYF
>TRBV6-6|-|-|TRBJ1-5
TGTGCCAGCAGTTACGCGAATCAGCCCCAGCATTTT
CASSYANQPQHF
>TRBV18|TRBD1|-|TRBJ2-2
TGTGCCAGCTCACCCTCCCCCGGGACAGTGTACACCGGGGAGCTGTTTTTT
CASSPSPGTVYTGELFF
>TRBV7-9|-|-|TRBJ1-3
TGTGCCAGCAGCTTAGGTGTCGGGGAATCTGGAAACACCATATATTTT
CASSLGVGESGNTIYF
>TRBV6-5|TRBD2|few|TRBJ2-3
TGTGCCAGCTGGCCTAGCGGGAGAGGAAATACGCAGTATTTT
CASWPSGRGNTQYF
>TRBV14|-|-|TRBJ1-4
TGTGCCAGCAGCCGATCCACCGTCGCGGGGAGGGTAGAAATAAATGAAAAACTGTTTTTT
CASSRSTVAGRVEINEKLFF
>TRBV7-9|TRBD1|-|TRBJ1-1
TGTGCCAGCAGCTTAGATGGGACAGGGAACACTGAAGCTTTCTTT
CASSLDGTGNTEAFF
>TRBV27|-|once|TRBJ1-1
TGTGCCAGCAGTTTAGGGGGGATAAGCACTGAAGCTTTCTTT
CASSLGGISTEAFF
>TRBV2|-|-|TRBJ2-5
TGTGCCAGCGGGGGGTACCAAGAGACCCAGTACTTC
CASGGYQETQYF
>TRBV4-1|-|few|TRBJ2-7
TGCGCCAGCAGCCAAGCCTCAGGTCGAGAGCAGTACTTC
CASSQASGREQYF